A selection of T cell receptor beta chains follows, all from one sample in a study of T cells and Merkel cell carcinoma outcomes. The data were produced by immunoSEQ multiplex PCR, yet TCRdb's version contains in-frame clones alone and is incomplete. Of about 2,000 clones detected, 92% appear once; the ten largest clones hold around 5%. Sequencing was done on a sample of tumor tissue from Merkel cell carcinoma. The receptors derive from a human donor with Merkel cell carcinoma. CDR3s include the opening cysteine and the closing phenylalanine or tryptophan. The D gene is left open where the match is weak. A row's size may be missing; if present it is once, few, many or a size class.

len	v_gene	d_gene	j_gene	abundance	CDR3aa	CDR3nt
15	TRBV30	.	TRBJ1-5	.	CAWGPLGGGNQPQHF	TGTGCCTGGGGACCCCTGGGGGGTGGCAATCAGCCCCAGCATTTT
13	TRBV9	.	TRBJ2-7	.	CASSSGGSYEQYF	TGTGCCAGCAGCAGCGGTGGGTCCTACGAGCAGTACTTC
18	TRBV7-9	TRBD1	TRBJ2-5	once	CASSLAGDRGPSQETQYF	TGTGCCAGCAGCTTAGCGGGGGACAGGGGACCGTCCCAAGAGACCCAGTACTTC
16	TRBV18	TRBD2	TRBJ2-1	.	CASPPSGTSGYNEQFF	TGTGCCAGCCCTCCCTCCGGGACTAGCGGATACAATGAGCAGTTCTTC
13	TRBV30	.	TRBJ1-1	.	CAWKGGGYTEAFF	TGTGCCTGGAAGGGGGGAGGGTACACTGAAGCTTTCTTT
15	TRBV5-4	.	TRBJ1-1	.	CASSLTKGLNTEAFF	TGTGCCAGCAGCTTGACCAAGGGGTTGAACACTGAAGCTTTCTTT
16	TRBV5-1	TRBD1	TRBJ1-2	.	CASSLGGRGQGYGYTF	TGCGCCAGCAGCTTGGGGGGACGGGGACAGGGCTATGGCTACACCTTC
16	TRBV7-9	TRBD2	TRBJ2-1	once	CASSLAGLGVNNEQFF	TGTGCCAGCAGCTTAGCGGGACTAGGTGTTAACAATGAGCAGTTCTTC
11	TRBV29-1	TRBD2	TRBJ2-7	.	CSVATSIEQYF	TGCAGCGTCGCGACTAGCATCGAGCAGTACTTC
17	TRBV15	.	TRBJ2-6	.	CATSREIPASGANVLTF	TGTGCCACCAGCAGAGAAATACCTGCGAGTGGGGCCAACGTCCTGACTTTC